This T cell receptor (beta chain) appears in the sequencing data of a study of response to subunit inactivated influenza vaccine. V lost 0 bases, J lost 7 bases, and 7 bases stayed unmatched. The CDR3 is 15 residues long. The germline gives CDR1 SGHKS, CDR2 YYEKEE (reference sequence). Each CDR3 protein is one row after TCRdb ran MiXCR on the RT-PCR reads. Here the sample spans roughly 760,000 distinct CDR3 sequences, 21% being singletons. Study observations and caveats: It was the authors' suggestion that each seasonal influenza vaccination recruits few new T cells.

On this clonotype: Its matching antigen is unknown.

The sequencing used PBMCs from blood, collected roughly 5 days after vaccination. This chain connects TRBV5-5 to TRBJ2-4, with TRBD1 matching over 7 bases. The receptor comes from a man aged 45-65 years who received an inactivated influenza vaccine. CDR3 protein: CASSLDDRDQNIQYF. CDR3 bases: TGTGCCAGCAGCTTGGATGACAGGGACCAGAACATTCAGTACTTC.